The clone carrying this TCR beta chain was seen at least ten times. No antigen is known for it. At one end the junction does not follow the germline gene, possibly because of a read error. This entry belongs to a study of Graves' ophthalmopathy and Graves' hyperthyroidism. General study results and limits: Discriminating ophthalmopathy from stable hyperthyroidism, a 13-signature model attained a sensitivity of about 85% and a specificity of 80% to 82%. Blood also harbored most expanded thyroid clonotypes above 0.001 frequency.

Hyperthyroidism was new, under 2 months, in patients aged 18 to 65. Amplification of the TCR beta CDR3 regions used RNA transcripts (as template). RT-PCR in the first round used HTBI primers; a second-round multiplex PCR followed. TCRdb re-called the multiplex PCR reads through MiXCR, storing one row per CDR3 protein. In the table there are over a million distinct CDR3 sequences, roughly two fifths of which are singletons. The CDR3 consists of 12 residues. Germline CDR1 reads SGHRS; CDR2 reads YFSETQ. The gene calls are TRBV5-1 and TRBJ2-7, with D maybe TRBD1 (6 bases). The clonotype was recovered from an adult man with Graves' hyperthyroidism. The sequencing input was peripheral blood or thyroid tissue (not recorded which). CDR3 protein: CASSEVLGAPHF. The CDR3 coding sequence is TGCGCCAGCAGCGAGGTTTTGGGGGCCCCCCACTTC.